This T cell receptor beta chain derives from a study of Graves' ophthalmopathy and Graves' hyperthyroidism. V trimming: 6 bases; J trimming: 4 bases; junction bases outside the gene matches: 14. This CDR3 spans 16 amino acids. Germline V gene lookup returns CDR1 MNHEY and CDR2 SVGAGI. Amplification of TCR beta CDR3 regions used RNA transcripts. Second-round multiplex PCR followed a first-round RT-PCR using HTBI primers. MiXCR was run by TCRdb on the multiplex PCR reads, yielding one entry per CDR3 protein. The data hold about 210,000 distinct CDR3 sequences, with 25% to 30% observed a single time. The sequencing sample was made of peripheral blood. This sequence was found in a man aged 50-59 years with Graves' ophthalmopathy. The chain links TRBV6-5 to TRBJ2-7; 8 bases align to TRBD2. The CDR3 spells CASSSTTSGGGYEQYF. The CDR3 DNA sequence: TGTGCCAGCAGCTCTACTACTAGCGGCGGTGGGTACGAGCAGTACTTC.